This is a list of T cell receptor beta chains from one sample in a study of blood T cell repertoires in COVID-19. Repertoires were generated with immunoSEQ multiplex PCR, while TCRdb's copy carries only in-frame clones and drops some. The sample shows 90,000 to 120,000 clones, about 91% of them seen only once. The sequenced sample consisted of peripheral blood. The source of these receptors is a man aged 45-65 years with active or convalescent COVID-19. The CDR3 runs from the conserved cysteine through the conserved F or W. A D gene is named only where the DNA matches it firmly. The listing skips clone size in some rows; elsewhere it reads once, few, many or a size class.

j_gene: TRBJ2-7
abundance: -
v_gene: TRBV29-1
d_gene: -
CDR3aa: CSVMRLDSYEQYF
CDR3nt: TGCAGCGTTATGAGGCTGGACTCCTACGAGCAGTACTTC

j_gene: TRBJ1-3
abundance: few
v_gene: TRBV6-6
d_gene: -
CDR3aa: CASRMDISSGNTIYF
CDR3nt: TGTGCCAGCAGAATGGACATCTCCTCTGGAAACACCATATATTTT

j_gene: TRBJ2-1
abundance: -
v_gene: TRBV4-2
d_gene: TRBD2
CDR3aa: CASSQGARGRLNEQFF
CDR3nt: TGTGCCAGCAGCCAAGGAGCTCGCGGGAGATTGAATGAGCAGTTCTTC

j_gene: TRBJ2-2
abundance: once
v_gene: TRBV5-1
d_gene: TRBD1
CDR3aa: CASSSATGQAINTGELFF
CDR3nt: TGCGCCAGCAGCTCGGCGACAGGACAGGCGATTAACACCGGGGAGCTGTTTTTT

j_gene: TRBJ2-4
abundance: -
v_gene: TRBV28
d_gene: -
CDR3aa: CASSLRGGFRAKNIQYF
CDR3nt: TGTGCCAGCAGTTTAAGGGGGGGGTTCCGAGCCAAAAACATTCAGTACTTC

j_gene: TRBJ2-1
abundance: -
v_gene: TRBV24-1
d_gene: -
CDR3aa: CATSDQFGRGPYNEQFF
CDR3nt: TGTGCCACCAGTGATCAATTCGGGCGGGGACCCTACAATGAGCAGTTCTTC

j_gene: TRBJ2-2
abundance: -
v_gene: TRBV6-5
d_gene: TRBD2
CDR3aa: CASSYLAGGAGELFF
CDR3nt: TGTGCCAGCAGTTACTTAGCGGGAGGAGCCGGGGAGCTGTTTTTT

j_gene: TRBJ2-7
abundance: -
v_gene: TRBV25-1
d_gene: TRBD2
CDR3aa: CASSEGTSESYEQYF
CDR3nt: TGTGCCAGCAGTGAGGGGACTAGCGAGTCCTACGAGCAGTACTTC

j_gene: TRBJ1-2
abundance: -
v_gene: TRBV7-2
d_gene: -
CDR3aa: CASRTGSRAAGYTF
CDR3nt: TGTGCCAGCAGGACCGGGTCCAGGGCGGCTGGCTACACCTTC

j_gene: TRBJ2-7
abundance: -
v_gene: TRBV5-6
d_gene: TRBD1
CDR3aa: CASSSRQGITYEQYF
CDR3nt: TGTGCCAGCAGCTCAAGACAGGGGATTACCTACGAGCAGTACTTC

j_gene: TRBJ2-1
abundance: few
v_gene: TRBV21-1
d_gene: -
CDR3aa: CASSSGTTNEQFF
CDR3nt: TGTGCCAGCAGCAGTGGGACTACCAATGAGCAGTTCTTC

j_gene: TRBJ1-3
abundance: -
v_gene: TRBV7-9
d_gene: TRBD1
CDR3aa: CASSIQTGGTNTIYF
CDR3nt: TGTGCCAGCAGCATACAGACAGGGGGTACAAACACCATATATTTT

j_gene: TRBJ2-6
abundance: -
v_gene: TRBV21-1
d_gene: -
CDR3aa: CASSKSVWDRGSPGANVLTF
CDR3nt: TGTGCCAGCAGCAAATCGGTGTGGGACAGGGGAAGTCCTGGGGCCAACGTCCTGACTTTC

j_gene: TRBJ2-2
abundance: -
v_gene: TRBV7-2
d_gene: -
CDR3aa: CASSLGLGKAGELFF
CDR3nt: TGTGCCAGCAGCTTAGGACTAGGCAAGGCCGGGGAGCTGTTTTTT

j_gene: TRBJ1-1
abundance: -
v_gene: TRBV3-1/TRBV3-2
d_gene: -
CDR3aa: CASSRTTEAFF
CDR3nt: TGTGCCAGCAGCAGGACTACGGAAGCTTTCTTT

j_gene: TRBJ1-4
abundance: -
v_gene: TRBV30
d_gene: -
CDR3aa: CAKGGDNEKLFF
CDR3nt: TGTGCCAAAGGAGGGGATAATGAAAAACTGTTTTTT

j_gene: TRBJ2-7
abundance: -
v_gene: TRBV9
d_gene: TRBD1
CDR3aa: CASSAGTGPYEQYF
CDR3nt: TGTGCCAGCAGCGCCGGGACAGGACCCTACGAGCAGTACTTC

j_gene: TRBJ1-5
abundance: few
v_gene: TRBV6-5
d_gene: -
CDR3aa: CASGYSNQPQHF
CDR3nt: TGTGCCTCAGGGTATAGCAATCAGCCCCAGCATTTT

j_gene: TRBJ2-7
abundance: -
v_gene: TRBV3-1/TRBV3-2
d_gene: TRBD2
CDR3aa: CASSQHLAGASGGEQYF
CDR3nt: TGTGCCAGCAGCCAACACCTAGCGGGAGCCTCAGGGGGGGAGCAGTACTTC

j_gene: TRBJ1-1
abundance: -
v_gene: TRBV4-1
d_gene: -
CDR3aa: CASSQVVGRKNTEAFF
CDR3nt: TGCGCCAGCAGCCAAGTGGTTGGGAGAAAGAACACTGAAGCTTTCTTT

j_gene: TRBJ1-3
abundance: -
v_gene: TRBV6-5
d_gene: -
CDR3aa: CASSYSSDSGNTIYF
CDR3nt: TGTGCCAGCAGTTACTCGTCAGACTCTGGAAACACCATATATTTT

j_gene: TRBJ1-2
abundance: -
v_gene: TRBV28
d_gene: TRBD1
CDR3aa: CASRQTGGPGYTF
CDR3nt: TGTGCCAGCCGTCAGACAGGGGGACCTGGCTACACCTTC

j_gene: TRBJ2-7
abundance: -
v_gene: TRBV6-6
d_gene: -
CDR3aa: CASSYSKGDEQYF
CDR3nt: TGTGCCAGCAGTTACTCGAAAGGGGACGAGCAGTACTTC

j_gene: TRBJ2-7
abundance: -
v_gene: TRBV27
d_gene: TRBD1
CDR3aa: CASGTGTGAYYEQYF
CDR3nt: TGTGCCAGCGGAACCGGGACAGGCGCCTACTACGAGCAGTACTTC

j_gene: TRBJ1-2
abundance: -
v_gene: TRBV3-1/TRBV3-2
d_gene: -
CDR3aa: CASSPYSTDSPYGYTF
CDR3nt: TGTGCCAGCAGCCCATATTCCACAGACAGCCCCTATGGCTACACCTTC

j_gene: TRBJ1-1
abundance: -
v_gene: TRBV9
d_gene: TRBD1
CDR3aa: CASSAYRGLYTEAFF
CDR3nt: TGTGCCAGCAGCGCCTACAGGGGGCTCTACACTGAAGCTTTCTTT

j_gene: TRBJ2-2
abundance: -
v_gene: TRBV14
d_gene: -
CDR3aa: CASSQASGPNTGELFF
CDR3nt: TGTGCCAGCAGCCAAGCGTCAGGCCCGAACACCGGGGAGCTGTTTTTT